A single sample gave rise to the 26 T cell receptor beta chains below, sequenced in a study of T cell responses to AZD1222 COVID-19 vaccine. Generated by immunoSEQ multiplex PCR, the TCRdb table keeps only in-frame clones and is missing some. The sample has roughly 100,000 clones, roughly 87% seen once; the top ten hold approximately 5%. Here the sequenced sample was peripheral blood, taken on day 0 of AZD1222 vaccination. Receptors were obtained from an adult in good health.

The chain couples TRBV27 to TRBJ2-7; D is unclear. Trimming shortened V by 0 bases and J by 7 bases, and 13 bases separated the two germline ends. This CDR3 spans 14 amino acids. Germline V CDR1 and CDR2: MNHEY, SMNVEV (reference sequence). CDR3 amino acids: CASSLSVGFGEQYF. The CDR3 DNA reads TGTGCCAGCAGTTTATCGGTGGGTTTCGGTGAGCAGTACTTC.

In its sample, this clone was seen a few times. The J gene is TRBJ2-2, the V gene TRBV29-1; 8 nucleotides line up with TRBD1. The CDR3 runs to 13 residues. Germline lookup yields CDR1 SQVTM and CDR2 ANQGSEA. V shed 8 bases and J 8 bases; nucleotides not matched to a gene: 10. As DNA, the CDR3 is TGCAGCTCCCGGGGGACAGGCAAGGGGGAGCTGTTTTTT. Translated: CSSRGTGKGELFF.

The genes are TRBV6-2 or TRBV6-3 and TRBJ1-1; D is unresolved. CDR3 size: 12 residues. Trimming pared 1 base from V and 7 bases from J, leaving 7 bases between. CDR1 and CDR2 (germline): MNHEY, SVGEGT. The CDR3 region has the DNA TGTGCCAGCAGTTACTTGGCGGATGAAGCTTTCTTT. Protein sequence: CASSYLADEAFF.

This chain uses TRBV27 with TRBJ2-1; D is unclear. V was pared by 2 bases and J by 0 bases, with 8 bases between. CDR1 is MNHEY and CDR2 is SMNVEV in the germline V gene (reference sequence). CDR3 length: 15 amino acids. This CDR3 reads CASSLIADSYNEQFF. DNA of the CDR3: TGTGCCAGCAGTTTAATAGCCGACTCCTACAATGAGCAGTTCTTC.

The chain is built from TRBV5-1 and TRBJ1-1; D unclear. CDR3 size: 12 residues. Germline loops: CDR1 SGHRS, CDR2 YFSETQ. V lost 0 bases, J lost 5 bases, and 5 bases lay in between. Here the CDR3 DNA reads TGCGCCAGCAGCTTGGAGAGTACTGAAGCTTTCTTT. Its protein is CASSLESTEAFF.

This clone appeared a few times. CDR3 loop: CASRNGGAYTQYF. DNA for the CDR3: TGTGCCAGCAGGAACGGGGGGGCCTATACGCAGTATTTT. V gene TRBV6-5 combines with J gene TRBJ2-3; TRBD2 matches at 8 bases. Germline V gene data show CDR1 as MNHEY and CDR2 as SVGAGI. Unmatched junction bases numbered 6, after V lost 6 bases and J lost 7 bases. This CDR3 has 13 amino acids.

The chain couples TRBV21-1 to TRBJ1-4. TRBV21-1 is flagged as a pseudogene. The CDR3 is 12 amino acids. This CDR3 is CASSKRSEKLFF. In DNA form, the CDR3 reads TGTGCCAGCAGCAAGCGATCAGAAAAACTGTTTTTT.

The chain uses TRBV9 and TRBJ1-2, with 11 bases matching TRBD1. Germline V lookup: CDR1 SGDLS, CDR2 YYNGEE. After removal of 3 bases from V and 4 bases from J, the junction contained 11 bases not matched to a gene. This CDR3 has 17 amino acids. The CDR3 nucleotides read TGTGCCAGCAGCGCCCGAACTTCGGGACAGGGGGTCTATGGCTACACCTTC. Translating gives CASSARTSGQGVYGYTF.

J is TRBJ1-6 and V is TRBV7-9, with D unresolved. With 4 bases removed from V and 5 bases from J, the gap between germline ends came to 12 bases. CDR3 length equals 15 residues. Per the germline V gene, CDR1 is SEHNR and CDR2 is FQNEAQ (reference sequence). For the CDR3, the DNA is TGTGCCAGCAGCTCGGTGGCGGGTCATAATTCACCCCTCCACTTT. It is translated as CASSSVAGHNSPLHF.

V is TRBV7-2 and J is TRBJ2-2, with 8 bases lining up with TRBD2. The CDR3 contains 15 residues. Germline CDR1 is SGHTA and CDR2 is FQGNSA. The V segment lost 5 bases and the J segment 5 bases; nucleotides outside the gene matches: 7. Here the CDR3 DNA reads TGTGCCAGCAGCCCGGGGGGGGGCCTAACCGGGGAGCTGTTTTTT. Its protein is CASSPGGGLTGELFF.

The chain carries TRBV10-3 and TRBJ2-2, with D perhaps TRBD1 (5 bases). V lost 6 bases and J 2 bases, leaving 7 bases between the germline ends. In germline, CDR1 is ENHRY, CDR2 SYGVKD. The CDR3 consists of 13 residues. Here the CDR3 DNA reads TGTGCCATCAGGACAGTTAACACCGGGGAGCTGTTTTTT. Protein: CAIRTVNTGELFF.

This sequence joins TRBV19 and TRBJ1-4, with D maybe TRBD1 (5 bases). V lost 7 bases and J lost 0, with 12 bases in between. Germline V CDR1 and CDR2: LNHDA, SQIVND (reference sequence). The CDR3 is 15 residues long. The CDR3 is CASNEQDATNEKLFF. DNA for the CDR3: TGTGCCAGTAATGAACAGGACGCAACTAATGAAAAACTGTTTTTT.

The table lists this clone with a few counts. CDR3 sequence (DNA): TGTGCCAGCAGCTGGACAGCCTCTGGAAACACCATATATTTT. This sequence encodes CASSWTASGNTIYF. The gene calls are TRBV7-2 and TRBJ1-3, with a tentative D call TRBD1 (6 bases). Germline lookup yields CDR1 SGHTA and CDR2 FQGNSA. This CDR3 spans 14 amino acids. The ends were cut back, 4 bases at V and 0 bases at J, with 7 bases in the middle.

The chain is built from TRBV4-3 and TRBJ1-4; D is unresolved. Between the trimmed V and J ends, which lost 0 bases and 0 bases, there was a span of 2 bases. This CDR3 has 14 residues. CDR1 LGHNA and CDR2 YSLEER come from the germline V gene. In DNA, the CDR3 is TGCGCCAGCAGCCAAGATGCAACTAATGAAAAACTGTTTTTT. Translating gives CASSQDATNEKLFF.

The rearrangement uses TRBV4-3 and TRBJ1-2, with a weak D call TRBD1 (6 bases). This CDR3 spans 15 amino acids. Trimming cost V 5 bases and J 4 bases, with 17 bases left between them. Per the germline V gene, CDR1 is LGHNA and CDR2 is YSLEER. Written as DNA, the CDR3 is TGCGCCAGCAGCGCGAGGGCAGGGGCCATCTATGGCTACACCTTC. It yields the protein CASSARAGAIYGYTF.

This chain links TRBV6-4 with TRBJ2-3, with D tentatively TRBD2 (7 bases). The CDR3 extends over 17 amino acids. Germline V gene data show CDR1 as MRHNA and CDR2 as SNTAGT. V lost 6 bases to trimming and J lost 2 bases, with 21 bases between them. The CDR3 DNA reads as TGTGCCAGCAGCACGAACAGGGAGGGCCCCCACACAGATACGCAGTATTTT. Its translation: CASSTNREGPHTDTQYF.

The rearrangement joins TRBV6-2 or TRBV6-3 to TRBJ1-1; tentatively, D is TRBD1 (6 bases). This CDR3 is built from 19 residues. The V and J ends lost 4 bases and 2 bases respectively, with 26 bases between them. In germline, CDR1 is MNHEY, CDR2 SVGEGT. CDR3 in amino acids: CASSFNPGHSQGTNTEAFF. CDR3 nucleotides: TGTGCCAGCAGTTTCAACCCGGGACACTCCCAAGGCACTAACACTGAAGCTTTCTTT.

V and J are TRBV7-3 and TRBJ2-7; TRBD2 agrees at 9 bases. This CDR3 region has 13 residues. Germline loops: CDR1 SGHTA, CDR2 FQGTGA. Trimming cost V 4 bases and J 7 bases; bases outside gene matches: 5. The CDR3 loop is CASSSLAGREQYF. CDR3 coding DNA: TGTGCCAGCAGCTCTCTAGCGGGGCGGGAGCAGTACTTC.

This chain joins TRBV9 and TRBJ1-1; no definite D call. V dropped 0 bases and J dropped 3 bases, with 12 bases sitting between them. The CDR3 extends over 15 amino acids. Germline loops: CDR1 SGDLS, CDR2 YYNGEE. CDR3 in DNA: TGTGCCAGCAGCGTAGATCCGGCACCACACACTGAAGCTTTCTTT. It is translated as CASSVDPAPHTEAFF.

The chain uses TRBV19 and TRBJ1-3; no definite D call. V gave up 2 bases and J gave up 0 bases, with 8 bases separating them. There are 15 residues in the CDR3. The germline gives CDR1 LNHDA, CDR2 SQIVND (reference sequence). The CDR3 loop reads CASSIHGSSGNTIYF. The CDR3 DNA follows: TGTGCCAGTAGTATACACGGGAGCTCTGGAAACACCATATATTTT.

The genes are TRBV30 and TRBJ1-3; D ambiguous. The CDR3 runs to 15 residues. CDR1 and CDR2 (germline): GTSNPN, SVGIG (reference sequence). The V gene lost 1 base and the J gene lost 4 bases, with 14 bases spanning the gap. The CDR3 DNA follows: TGTGCCTGGAGTGGGACGTCCGCTGGGGGAAACACCATATATTTT. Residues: CAWSGTSAGGNTIYF.

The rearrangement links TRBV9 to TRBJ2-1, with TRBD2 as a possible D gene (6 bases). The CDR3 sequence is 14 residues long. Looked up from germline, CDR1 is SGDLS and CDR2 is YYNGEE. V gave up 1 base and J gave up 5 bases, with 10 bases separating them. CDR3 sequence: CASSVTGANNEQFF. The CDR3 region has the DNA TGTGCCAGCAGCGTAACGGGAGCAAACAATGAGCAGTTCTTC.

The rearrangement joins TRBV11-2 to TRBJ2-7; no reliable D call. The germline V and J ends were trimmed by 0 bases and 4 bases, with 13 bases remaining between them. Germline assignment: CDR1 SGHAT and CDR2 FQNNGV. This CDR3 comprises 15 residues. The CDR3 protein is CASSLEVSYGYEQYF. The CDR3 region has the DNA TGTGCCAGCAGCTTAGAAGTCAGCTATGGTTACGAGCAGTACTTC.

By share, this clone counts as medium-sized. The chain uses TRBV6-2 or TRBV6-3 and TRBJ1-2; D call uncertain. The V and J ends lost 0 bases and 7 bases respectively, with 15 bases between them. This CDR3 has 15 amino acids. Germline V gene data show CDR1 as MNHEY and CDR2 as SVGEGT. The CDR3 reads CASSYSIRAPRGYTF. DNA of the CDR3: TGTGCCAGCAGTTACTCGATAAGGGCCCCCCGTGGCTACACCTTC.

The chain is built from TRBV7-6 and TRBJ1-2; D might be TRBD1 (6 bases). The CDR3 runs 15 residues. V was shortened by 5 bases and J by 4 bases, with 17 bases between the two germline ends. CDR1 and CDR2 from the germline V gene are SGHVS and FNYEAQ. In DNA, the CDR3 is TGTGCCAGCAGCCTCGCAGGGAGAGGGGGCTATGGCTACACCTTC. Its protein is CASSLAGRGGYGYTF.

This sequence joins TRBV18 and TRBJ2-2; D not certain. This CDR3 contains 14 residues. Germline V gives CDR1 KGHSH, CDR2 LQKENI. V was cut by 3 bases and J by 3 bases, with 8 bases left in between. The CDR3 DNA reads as TGTGCCAGCTCACCTGGGGTGTACACCGGGGAGCTGTTTTTT. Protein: CASSPGVYTGELFF.